This entry features one T cell receptor beta chain sequence. Antigen specificity is unknown. The sample belongs to a study of blood T cells in healthy people across ages. Whole-study results and caveats: With age, beta diversity per million T cells declined roughly linearly, significantly by 40.

In germline, CDR1 is SGDLS, CDR2 YYNGEE. The V and J ends lost 0 bases and 7 bases respectively, with 11 bases between them. This CDR3 comprises 14 residues. The use of a sample-barcoded 5' primer and a J-beta primer mix characterized a second PCR of 7 to 11 cycles. TCRdb analysed the 5' RACE reads with MiXCR anew, one entry per CDR3 protein. The sample carries some 1 million distinct CDR3 sequences, under 45% recorded once. The specimen sequenced was blood. The chain uses TRBV9 and TRBJ1-5, with D possibly TRBD1 on 5 matching bases. This receptor was obtained from a woman aged 60 to 75 in good health. The DNA of the CDR3 is TGTGCCAGCAGCGTAGATTCGGGGGGACAGCCCCAGCATTTT. Protein: CASSVDSGGQPQHF.